This T cell receptor (beta chain) was sequenced in a study of blood T cells in healthy people across ages. The use of a sample-barcoded 5' primer and a J-beta primer mix characterized a second PCR of roughly 7 to 11 cycles. TCRdb re-analysed the 5' RACE reads in MiXCR, keeping a single row per CDR3 protein. The profile shows hundreds of thousands of distinct CDR3 sequences, roughly 58% of them singletons. The CDR3 consists of 15 residues. Germline CDR1 SGHAT, CDR2 FQNNGV. Losses at the gene ends were 6 bases for V and 7 bases for J; bases not matched to a gene: 11. Sequencing used blood. The clonotype was recovered from a man between 60 and 70 years old in good health. The rearrangement links TRBV11-2 to TRBJ2-1; 8 nucleotides agree with TRBD1. The CDR3 DNA follows: TGTGCCAGCAGGCCTCTCGGACAGGGCGGGAATGAGCAGTTCTTC. Protein sequence: CASRPLGQGGNEQFF.